These 30 T cell receptor beta chains originate from one sample sequenced in a study of blood T cell repertoires in COVID-19. Sequencing used immunoSEQ multiplex PCR; TCRdb keeps in-frame clones, though not all of them. This sample yields some 210,000 clones, of which approximately 80% are seen a single time; more than 8.5% belongs to the top ten. Sequenced sample: PBMCs or T cells enriched from blood (not recorded which). Receptors originate from a woman aged 45-59 years with acute COVID-19.

The CDR3 region has the DNA TGTGCCAGCAGCGACAGGGGAGTCACTGAAGCTTTCTTT. Translation: CASSDRGVTEAFF. V is TRBV9 and J is TRBJ1-1; TRBD1 agrees at 7 bases. V shed 3 bases, J shed 4 bases, and the junction held 3 bases outside the gene matches. The CDR3 spans 13 residues. CDR1 SGDLS and CDR2 YYNGEE come from the germline V gene. The entire variable domain, with the rest obtained from reference TRBV9 and TRBJ1-1, is as follows: DSGVTQTPKHLITATGQRVTLRCSPRSGDLSVYWYQQSLDQGLQFLIQYYNGEERAKGNILERFSAQQFPDLHSELNLSSLELGDSALYFCASSDRGVTEAFFGQGTRLTVV.

The genes are TRBV9 and TRBJ1-5; possibly TRBD1 for D (5 bases). Germline V gene lookup returns CDR1 SGDLS and CDR2 YYNGEE. This CDR3 comprises 14 residues. Trimming cost V 4 bases and J 3 bases, with 11 bases left between them. The CDR3: CASSMSGINQPQHF. The CDR3 coding sequence is TGTGCCAGCAGCATGTCAGGGATCAATCAGCCCCAGCATTTT.

The J gene is TRBJ2-5, the V gene TRBV5-4; D perhaps matches TRBD2 (6 bases). This CDR3 region has 16 residues. The V gene lost 6 bases and the J gene lost 1 base, with 19 bases spanning the gap. Germline values: CDR1 SGHNT, CDR2 YYREEE (reference sequence). The CDR3 loop is CASTPEAEGAQETQYF. For the CDR3, the DNA is TGTGCCAGCACGCCTGAGGCGGAGGGCGCCCAAGAGACCCAGTACTTC.

The rearrangement uses TRBV10-3 and TRBJ2-5; perhaps TRBD2 as D (6 bases). Germline V CDR1 and CDR2: ENHRY, SYGVKD. V was pared by 0 bases and J by 4 bases, with 6 bases between. There are 13 residues in the CDR3. DNA for the CDR3: TGTGCCATCAGTGAGTCGACTAGAGAGACCCAGTACTTC. This encodes CAISESTRETQYF.

This chain uses TRBV20-1 with TRBJ2-3; 12 positions agree with TRBD2. The germline V gene has CDR1 DFQATT and CDR2 SNEGSKA (reference sequence). Losses at the gene ends were 3 bases for V and 4 bases for J; bases not matched to a gene: 11. The CDR3 sequence is 17 residues long. The CDR3 sequence is CSASEWRLAGGPDTQYF. DNA for the CDR3: TGCAGTGCTAGTGAGTGGCGGCTAGCGGGAGGGCCAGATACGCAGTATTTT.

The chain links TRBV20-1 to TRBJ1-1; D is uncertain. Germline CDR1 is DFQATT and CDR2 is SNEGSKA (reference sequence). This CDR3 is 10 amino acids long. Trimming stripped 6 bases from V and 11 bases from J, with 13 bases between. Here the CDR3 DNA reads TGCAGTGCCCCTCCCCAGGCCGCTTTCTTT. Translating gives CSAPPQAAFF.

Only a few counts were recorded for this clone. The V call is TRBV29-1, the J call TRBJ1-1; 7 bases match TRBD1. V was pared by 8 bases and J by 10 bases, with 13 bases of the junction left unmatched. The CDR3 runs 12 residues. In germline, CDR1 is SQVTM, CDR2 ANQGSEA. CDR3 DNA: TGCAGCACCCGTGAGACAGGGCTTGGAGCTTTCTTT. As protein: CSTRETGLGAFF.

The chain has TRBV7-9 and TRBJ1-1; TRBD1 is a possible D gene (6 bases). CDR1 and CDR2 from the germline V gene are SEHNR and FQNEAQ (reference sequence). Trimming shortened V by 7 bases and J by 1 base, and 22 bases separated the two germline ends. The CDR3 totals 17 residues. In DNA form, the CDR3 reads TGTGCCAGCACTGCAAGGGGGGGAAGCAATAGGAACACTGAAGCTTTCTTT. It is translated as CASTARGGSNRNTEAFF.

The CDR3 loop is CASGRQGANQPQHF. DNA for the CDR3: TGTGCCAGCGGGAGACAGGGGGCGAATCAGCCCCAGCATTTT. The rearrangement links TRBV2 to TRBJ1-5, with 10 bases matching TRBD1. V lost 8 bases and J lost 4; bases outside the gene matches: 5. CDR1 is SNHLY, CDR2 FYNNEI, per germline. The length of the CDR3 is 14 residues.

This clone was observed once. V usage is TRBV5-1 and J usage is TRBJ2-2; D is unclear. CDR1 and CDR2 (germline): SGHRS, YFSETQ. The CDR3 runs to 13 residues. V was trimmed by 0 bases and J by 6 bases, leaving 6 bases between them. The CDR3 loop is CASSLAVAGELFF. DNA of the CDR3: TGCGCCAGCAGCTTGGCAGTGGCCGGGGAGCTGTTTTTT. The full variable domain, with the rest looked up from reference TRBV5-1 and TRBJ2-2, is KAGVTQTPRYLIKTRGQQVTLSCSPISGHRSVSWYQQTPGQGLQFLFEYFSETQRNKGNFPGRFSGRQFSNSRSEMNVSTLELGDSALYLCASSLAVAGELFFGEGSRLTVL.

The V gene is TRBV5-8, the J gene TRBJ1-1; D is possibly TRBD1 (5 bases). The CDR3 is 14 amino acids. CDR1 is SGHTS, CDR2 YDEGEE, per germline. Trimming removed 4 bases from V and 6 bases from J, with 16 bases in between. CDR3 protein: CASSALIGTAEAFF. DNA for the CDR3: TGTGCCAGCAGCGCCTTGATCGGGACTGCTGAAGCTTTCTTT.

This clone occurred a few times. The V call is TRBV7-9, the J call TRBJ2-7; 10 nucleotides agree with TRBD2. Germline CDR1 reads SEHNR; CDR2 reads FQNEAQ (reference sequence). The trim removed 5 bases at V and 4 bases at J, leaving 8 bases unmatched. CDR3 length: 15 residues. Written as DNA, the CDR3 is TGTGCCAGCAGCCCTAGACTAGCGGGCGATTACGAGCAGTACTTC. Translating gives CASSPRLAGDYEQYF.

The chain recombines TRBV11-2 with TRBJ2-1; 12 positions agree with TRBD2. This CDR3 region has 14 residues. With 6 bases clipped from V and 7 bases from J, the junction kept 4 bases outside the gene matches. Germline lookup yields CDR1 SGHAT and CDR2 FQNNGV. CDR3 DNA: TGTGCCAGCAGGAGGACTAGCGGGGAAAATGAGCAGTTCTTC. It codes for CASRRTSGENEQFF.

J is TRBJ1-1 and V is TRBV18, with D possibly being TRBD1 (6 bases). Germline CDR1 and CDR2: KGHSH and LQKENI. V dropped 1 base and J dropped 1 base, with 10 bases sitting between them. This CDR3 has 15 residues. CDR3 bases: TGTGCCAGCTCACCACTGGGGGCGGGGAACACTGAAGCTTTCTTT. This codes for CASSPLGAGNTEAFF.

The CDR3 reads CASSFLGLASRETQYF. CDR3 bases: TGTGCCAGCAGTTTTCTCGGACTAGCTTCCAGAGAGACCCAGTACTTC. The J gene is TRBJ2-5, the V gene TRBV28, with 8 bases lining up with TRBD2. Germline loops: CDR1 MDHEN, CDR2 SYDVKM. J lost 4 bases, V lost 3 bases, and 10 bases had no gene match. The CDR3 length is 16 residues.

This chain links TRBV6-2 or TRBV6-3 with TRBJ1-2; a possible D gene is TRBD1 (5 bases). The CDR3 extends over 14 amino acids. V lost 2 bases and J 2 bases, leaving 9 bases between the germline ends. The germline gives CDR1 MNHEY, CDR2 SVGEGT. CDR3 in amino acids: CASSYGAKNYGYTF. As DNA, the CDR3 is TGTGCCAGCAGTTACGGGGCTAAAAACTATGGCTACACCTTC.

The chain has TRBV5-6 and TRBJ2-7, with TRBD2 matching over 8 bases. Germline CDR1 and CDR2: SGHDT and YYEEEE. V lost 4 bases, J lost 2 bases, and 8 bases stayed unmatched. The CDR3 extends over 15 amino acids. CDR3: CASSDNPGGAYEQYF. CDR3 DNA: TGTGCCAGCAGCGATAATCCGGGAGGGGCCTACGAGCAGTACTTC.

The chain recombines TRBV3-1 (or the pseudogene TRBV3-2) with TRBJ1-4; D uncertain. Trimming took off 1 base at V and 14 bases at J, with 11 bases between the two ends. The CDR3 runs to 12 residues. Germline CDR1 reads LGHDT; CDR2 reads YNNKEL (reference sequence). In DNA form, the CDR3 reads TGTGCCAGCAGCCAAGCGGGGTACCGTCTGTTTTTT. It yields the protein CASSQAGYRLFF.

The chain employs TRBV6-1 and TRBJ1-1; 11 nucleotides line up with TRBD1. Germline V gene lookup returns CDR1 MNHNS and CDR2 SASEGT. V shed 4 bases, J shed 0 bases, and the junction held 7 bases outside the gene matches. The CDR3 sequence is 17 residues long. This CDR3 reads CASSATDRGRVNTEAFF. The CDR3 DNA is TGTGCCAGCAGTGCAACGGACAGGGGGCGGGTGAACACTGAAGCTTTCTTT.

The chain carries TRBV7-2 and TRBJ2-3; D gene unclear. The germline gives CDR1 SGHTA, CDR2 FQGNSA. CDR3 size: 15 residues. V was shortened by 4 bases and J by 4 bases, with 15 bases between the two germline ends. The CDR3 protein is CASSSFSGSADTQYF. The DNA of the CDR3 is TGTGCCAGCAGCTCGTTTTCGGGTTCTGCAGATACGCAGTATTTT.

V gene TRBV24-1 combines with J gene TRBJ2-5, with D hard to call. From germline, CDR1 is KGHDR and CDR2 SFDVKD. The CDR3 loop spans 13 amino acids. Trimming stripped 0 bases from V and 5 bases from J, with 6 bases between. The CDR3 reads CATSDLEEETQYF. The CDR3 DNA reads as TGTGCCACCAGTGATTTGGAGGAGGAGACCCAGTACTTC.

The chain has TRBV28 and TRBJ2-5, with 9 bases matching TRBD1. The germline gives CDR1 MDHEN, CDR2 SYDVKM. The CDR3 loop spans 16 amino acids. V shed 3 bases, J shed 3 bases, and the junction held 8 bases outside the gene matches. CDR3 sequence: CASSFVPGQGKETQYF. The CDR3 DNA is TGTGCCAGCAGTTTCGTACCGGGACAGGGTAAAGAGACCCAGTACTTC.

V is TRBV5-3 and J is TRBJ1-4; D perhaps matches TRBD1 (5 bases). TRBV5-3 counts as an open reading frame of uncertain function. The V and J ends lost 1 base and 3 bases respectively, with 13 bases between them. The CDR3 loop spans 16 amino acids. The CDR3 here is CARSLRPGQANEKLFF. The CDR3 nucleotides read TGTGCCAGAAGCTTGAGGCCAGGGCAGGCTAATGAAAAACTGTTTTTT.

CDR3 sequence reads: CASSSTYGYTF. In DNA form, the CDR3 reads TGTGCCAGCAGTTCTACTTATGGCTACACCTTC. The rearrangement uses TRBV28 and TRBJ1-2; D not certain. The V gene lost 4 bases and the J gene lost 5 bases, with 5 bases spanning the gap. Per the germline V gene, CDR1 is MDHEN and CDR2 is SYDVKM. This CDR3 contains 11 residues.

The gene calls are TRBV5-5 and TRBJ2-7; D gene uncertain. This CDR3 comprises 14 residues. Germline V gene sequence: CDR1 SGHKS, CDR2 YYEKEE (reference sequence). Trimming pared 1 base from V and 2 bases from J, leaving 10 bases between. This chain's CDR3 is CASSLQEITYEQYF. The CDR3 DNA reads TGTGCCAGCAGCTTGCAGGAAATCACCTACGAGCAGTACTTC.

The chain employs TRBV9 and TRBJ2-7, with 10 bases aligning to TRBD2. The V gene's germline CDR1 is SGDLS and CDR2 YYNGEE. Trimming cost V 1 base and J 0 bases; bases outside gene matches: 1. This CDR3 is built from 15 residues. This CDR3 reads CASSVLAGVSYEQYF. The CDR3 DNA follows: TGTGCCAGCAGCGTACTAGCGGGAGTCTCCTACGAGCAGTACTTC.

V usage is TRBV28 and J usage is TRBJ2-5, with 9 positions matching TRBD1. Germline trimming cut 10 bases from V and 5 bases from J; bases unmatched to any gene: 20. CDR1 is MDHEN, CDR2 SYDVKM, per germline. There are 17 residues in the CDR3. CDR3 DNA sequence: TGTGCCACCTCAGAGGGACAGGGTCATGATTTGCTGGAGACCCAGTACTTC. Its protein is CATSEGQGHDLLETQYF.

The chain couples TRBV9 to TRBJ1-2; no clear D gene. This CDR3 comprises 14 residues. The V and J ends lost 3 bases and 2 bases respectively, with 11 bases between them. The V gene's germline CDR1 is SGDLS and CDR2 YYNGEE. The CDR3 spells CASSGRGQNYGYTF. CDR3 sequence (DNA): TGTGCCAGCAGCGGGCGTGGGCAGAACTATGGCTACACCTTC.

Comments on this clone: Other DNA sequences within the sample encode an identical CDR3. V usage is TRBV12-3 or TRBV12-4 and J usage is TRBJ1-2; the match to TRBD1 covers 7 bases. This CDR3 spans 13 amino acids. The V segment lost 5 bases and the J segment 5 bases; nucleotides outside the gene matches: 5. The CDR3 bases are TGTGCCAGCAGTCGGGACAGAGGTTATGGCTACACCTTC. This codes for CASSRDRGYGYTF.

The CDR3 nucleotides are TGTGCCAGCAGCCACCGGGACAGGGGGCGCGATGAGCAGTTCTTC. It is translated as CASSHRDRGRDEQFF. The genes are TRBV3-1 (or the pseudogene TRBV3-2) and TRBJ2-1, with 12 bases identical to TRBD1. This CDR3 has 15 residues. In germline, CDR1 is LGHDT, CDR2 YNNKEL (reference sequence). V dropped 3 bases and J dropped 8; count of bases not matched to a gene: 5.